This T cell receptor (beta chain) was found in a study of T cell changes during pregnancy in multiple sclerosis. This CDR3 comprises 15 residues. Looked up from germline, CDR1 is MNHNS and CDR2 is SASEGT. V was pared by 2 bases and J by 3 bases, with 14 bases between. Generated by immunoSEQ multiplex PCR, the TCRdb table keeps only in-frame clones and is missing some. The data contain roughly 18,000 clones, more than 70% of them singletons. The clonotype originates from a female donor with multiple sclerosis, enrolled in a pregnancy study. The chain recombines TRBV6-1 with TRBJ2-7; TRBD1 might be the D (6 bases). The sample here was CD8+ T cells from peripheral blood mononuclear cells, taken after pregnancy. The CDR3 region is CASSEPTGNLYEQYF. CDR3 bases: TGTGCCAGCAGTGAACCCACAGGGAACCTCTACGAGCAGTACTTC.